These 26 T cell receptor beta chains were all obtained from the same sample, sequenced in a study of blood T cells in healthy people across ages. The second PCR ran about 6 to 12 cycles with a sample-barcoded 5' primer and J-beta primers. A single record per CDR3 protein comes from TCRdb applying MiXCR to the 5' RACE reads. The sample yields 2 million or so distinct CDR3 sequences, about 49% seen once. Input material: blood. The receptors were gathered from a woman aged 40 to 49 in good health.

This rearrangement joins TRBV29-1 to TRBJ2-4, with TRBD1 identical over 9 bases. Losses at the gene ends were 7 bases for V and 1 base for J; bases not matched to a gene: 2. The germline gives CDR1 SQVTM, CDR2 ANQGSEA. The CDR3 loop spans 13 amino acids. CDR3 DNA sequence: TGCAGCGCCGGGACAGGGGCCAAAAACATTCAGTACTTC. Its protein product is CSAGTGAKNIQYF.

This clonotype was found many times. This chain connects TRBV7-2 to TRBJ2-5; 8 nucleotides align to TRBD2. Germline CDR1 SGHTA, CDR2 FQGNSA. This CDR3 is 16 amino acids long. V lost 0 bases and J lost 4; bases outside the gene matches: 7. Here the CDR3 reads CASSLAGPGGAETQYF. DNA for the CDR3: TGTGCCAGCAGCTTAGCGGGTCCGGGGGGGGCAGAGACCCAGTACTTC.

V is TRBV7-6 and J is TRBJ2-1; D is ambiguous. The CDR3 has 17 amino acids. Germline V lookup: CDR1 SGHVS, CDR2 FNYEAQ. V dropped 2 bases and J dropped 3 bases, with 17 bases sitting between them. CDR3 residues: CASSLRNLAVIYNEQFF. The CDR3 nucleotides read TGTGCCAGCAGCTTAAGAAACTTGGCGGTTATCTACAATGAGCAGTTCTTC.

This clonotype has more than one count but fewer than ten. The genes are TRBV6-2 or TRBV6-3 and TRBJ1-2, with 9 bases lining up with TRBD1. The J segment lost 7 bases and the V segment lost 0 bases, leaving 6 bases of the junction unmatched. Germline V gene sequence: CDR1 MNHEY, CDR2 SVGEGT. This CDR3 is 15 amino acids long. This CDR3 reads CASSYSGTGNGGYTF. As DNA, the CDR3 is TGTGCCAGCAGTTACTCCGGGACAGGGAACGGTGGCTACACCTTC.

The sample holds a few counts of this clonotype. The CDR3 coding sequence is TGTGCCAGCAGTCGGACTAGTCATGAGCAGTTCTTC. Translated, it gives CASSRTSHEQFF. This chain joins TRBV6-2 or TRBV6-3 and TRBJ2-1, with 7 bases that match TRBD2. The CDR3 is made up of 12 amino acids. V shed 5 bases, J shed 8 bases, and the junction held 3 bases outside the gene matches. Germline lookup yields CDR1 MNHEY and CDR2 SVGEGT.

This sequence joins TRBV24-1 and TRBJ2-5, with D maybe TRBD2 (5 bases). V lost 2 bases to trimming and J lost 3 bases, with 18 bases between them. Germline CDR1 and CDR2: KGHDR and SFDVKD. This CDR3 is 17 amino acids long. The CDR3 reads CATSDSEFGVRKETQYF. CDR3 DNA sequence: TGTGCCACCAGTGATTCCGAGTTCGGGGTGCGAAAAGAGACCCAGTACTTC.

The CDR3 nucleotides read TGTGCCAGCAGTCGATTTATCGGACAGGGGACTCAGCCCCAGCATTTT. It is translated as CASSRFIGQGTQPQHF. The chain uses TRBV28 and TRBJ1-5, with TRBD1 identical over 9 bases. The CDR3 contains 16 residues. V trimming: 5 bases; J trimming: 6 bases; junction bases outside the gene matches: 11. The germline V gene has CDR1 MDHEN and CDR2 SYDVKM.

The chain uses TRBV7-9 and TRBJ1-2, with TRBD1 matching 7 bases. The germline CDR1 and CDR2 sequences are SEHNR and FQNEAQ (reference sequence). The J segment lost 6 bases and the V segment lost 4 bases, leaving 8 bases of the junction unmatched. There are 14 residues in the CDR3. The DNA of the CDR3 is TGTGCCAGCAGCTCGAGGGGACAGAGAGATGGCTACACCTTC. Translated, it gives CASSSRGQRDGYTF.

This clonotype was observed a handful of times. The chain recombines TRBV4-1 with TRBJ1-2; the D gene is possibly TRBD1 (5 bases). V lost 4 bases and J lost 2, with 14 bases in between. This CDR3 is built from 15 residues. Germline CDR1 and CDR2: MGHRA and YSYEKL. CDR3 sequence: CASSPIQGANYGYTF. CDR3 DNA: TGCGCCAGCAGCCCGATCCAGGGAGCCAACTATGGCTACACCTTC.

The rearrangement joins TRBV6-2 or TRBV6-3 to TRBJ2-1, with a possible D match to TRBD2 (6 bases). CDR3 length equals 16 residues. The germline CDR1 and CDR2 sequences are MNHEY and SVGEGT. Trimming pared 0 bases from V and 2 bases from J, leaving 11 bases between. The chain's CDR3 is CASSYSATSTYNEQFF. In nucleotides, the CDR3 is TGTGCCAGCAGTTACTCGGCGACTAGTACCTACAATGAGCAGTTCTTC.

The chain links TRBV20-1 to TRBJ1-2, with 9 bases aligning to TRBD1. Germline V gene lookup returns CDR1 DFQATT and CDR2 SNEGSKA (reference sequence). The trim removed 4 bases at V and 8 bases at J, leaving 11 bases unmatched. The CDR3 runs 14 residues. The CDR3 DNA follows: TGCAGTGCTAACGTCAGGACAGGGGCGAAGGGCTACACCTTC. It encodes CSANVRTGAKGYTF.

The V call is TRBV20-1, the J call TRBJ1-2; tentative D call: TRBD1 (6 bases). V dropped 6 bases and J dropped 9 bases, with 20 bases sitting between them. The CDR3 is made up of 13 amino acids. Looked up from germline, CDR1 is DFQATT and CDR2 is SNEGSKA (reference sequence). The CDR3 spells CSADEGGGIRYTF. The DNA of the CDR3 is TGCAGTGCAGACGAGGGGGGTGGAATTCGCTACACCTTC.

The J gene is TRBJ2-7, the V gene TRBV20-1, with D possibly called TRBD1 or TRBD2 (6 bases each). This CDR3 has 13 residues. Germline CDR1 reads DFQATT; CDR2 reads SNEGSKA (reference sequence). The V end was cut by 3 bases, the J end by 6 bases, with 15 bases between. The CDR3 nucleotides are TGCAGTGCTAGTGGCCACGGGGGCGTCGAGCAGTACTTC. Translation: CSASGHGGVEQYF.

The chain combines TRBV24-1 with TRBJ1-6, with a possible D match to TRBD1 (5 bases). V dropped 4 bases and J dropped 10 bases, with 22 bases sitting between them. The CDR3 extends over 17 amino acids. Germline CDR1 reads KGHDR; CDR2 reads SFDVKD. The CDR3 reads CATSDPGRVSCRSPLHF. The CDR3 bases are TGTGCCACCAGTGACCCGGGCAGGGTGTCATGTAGGTCACCCCTCCACTTT.

V and J are TRBV27 and TRBJ1-2; D unclear. V was clipped by 3 bases and J by 10 bases, with 15 bases between them. The CDR3 sequence is 13 residues long. Germline-derived CDR1 and CDR2 are MNHEY and SMNVEV (reference sequence). The CDR3 region is CASSFRSSWDYTF. Here the CDR3 DNA reads TGTGCCAGCAGTTTCAGGTCCAGTTGGGACTACACCTTC.

The chain is built from TRBV7-2 and TRBJ2-3, with 12 bases lining up with TRBD2. The length of the CDR3 is 19 residues. Unmatched junction bases numbered 7, after V lost 0 bases and J lost 0 bases. Looked up from germline, CDR1 is SGHTA and CDR2 is FQGNSA. The CDR3 coding sequence is TGTGCCAGCAGCTTAGCGATGCTAGCGGGGGGGATTAGCACAGATACGCAGTATTTT. Its translation: CASSLAMLAGGISTDTQYF.

This clonotype was observed a few times. The chain recombines TRBV10-3 with TRBJ1-5; no reliable D call. Deletions cut 10 bases from V and 4 bases from J, with 14 bases between. The CDR3 consists of 13 residues. The germline V gene encodes CDR1 ENHRY and CDR2 SYGVKD. For the CDR3, the DNA is TGTGCCACCAAAGGTGGGCAAAATCAGCCCCAGCATTTT. This gives the protein CATKGGQNQPQHF.

The rearrangement uses TRBV6-2 or TRBV6-3 and TRBJ2-7, with D unresolved. Trimming removed 6 bases from V and 5 bases from J, with 20 bases in between. Germline values: CDR1 MNHEY, CDR2 SVGEGT. CDR3 length: 15 amino acids. This CDR3 reads CASSPSLELLHEQYF. For the CDR3, the DNA is TGTGCCAGCAGCCCTTCCCTCGAGTTACTCCACGAGCAGTACTTC.

The rearrangement uses TRBV9 and TRBJ2-1; TRBD2 matches 8 bases. J lost 5 bases, V lost 0 bases, and 7 bases had no gene match. CDR1 is SGDLS and CDR2 is YYNGEE in the germline V gene. CDR3 size: 16 residues. The DNA for the CDR3 is TGTGCCAGCAGCGTAGTGGTCCTCGGGGGGGACAATGAGCAGTTCTTC. This encodes CASSVVVLGGDNEQFF.

This chain links TRBV7-2 with TRBJ2-1, with 11 bases aligning to TRBD2. The CDR3 is made up of 18 amino acids. Germline CDR1 reads SGHTA; CDR2 reads FQGNSA. J was trimmed by 4 bases and V by 1 base; bases with no gene match: 9. CDR3 bases: TGTGCCAGCAGCTTAGTCTCCCCTAGCGGGGGGAGTTACAATGAGCAGTTCTTC. Amino acid sequence: CASSLVSPSGGSYNEQFF.

This clonotype showed up many times. An end of the junction differs from the germline gene, which may be a read error. CDR3 sequence: CASSRTGQETQYF. The DNA for the CDR3 is TGTGCCAGCAGCCGGACAGGCCAAGAGACCCAGTACTTC. This chain joins TRBV5-1 and TRBJ2-5; 7 bases fit TRBD1. Germline-derived CDR1 and CDR2 are SGHRS and YFSETQ. The CDR3 sequence is 13 residues long.

The chain couples TRBV6-2 or TRBV6-3 to TRBJ1-5; tentative D call: TRBD1 (5 bases). CDR1 is MNHEY, CDR2 SVGEGT, per germline. The CDR3 is 16 amino acids. Trimming took off 0 bases at V and 6 bases at J, with 15 bases between the two ends. DNA of the CDR3: TGTGCCAGCAGTTACTCGGGACTCCGGAGGGCTCAGCCCCAGCATTTT. Encoded protein: CASSYSGLRRAQPQHF.

The gene calls are TRBV28 and TRBJ1-2, with TRBD1 matching 8 bases. This CDR3 is built from 15 residues. CDR1 is MDHEN, CDR2 SYDVKM, per germline. J gave up 0 bases and V 5 bases, and 5 bases lay outside the gene matches. The CDR3 reads CASSPTDRANYGYTF. CDR3 nucleotide sequence: TGTGCCAGCAGTCCCACGGACAGGGCTAACTATGGCTACACCTTC.

The V and J genes are TRBV6-5 and TRBJ2-7, with a possible D match to TRBD2 (5 bases). Near its end, the DNA agrees better with TRBJ2-5, so the J call may be wrong. The CDR3 runs to 13 residues. Germline CDR1 is MNHEY and CDR2 is SVGAGI. CDR3 DNA: TGTGCCGCCGGGGAGACCTTCGGAGAGACCCAGTACTTC. The encoded protein is CAAGETFGETQYF.

This sequence joins TRBV29-1 and TRBJ2-1; TRBD1 agrees at 7 bases. The CDR3 has 12 amino acids. J lost 2 bases, V lost 8 bases, and 3 bases had no gene match. CDR1 and CDR2 (germline): SQVTM, ANQGSEA. In DNA form, the CDR3 reads TGCAGCTTGGGACAGACCTACAATGAGCAGTTCTTC. As protein: CSLGQTYNEQFF.

The chain carries TRBV5-1 and TRBJ2-2; TRBD2 aligns across 11 bases. Germline lookup yields CDR1 SGHRS and CDR2 YFSETQ. The CDR3 contains 16 residues. With 0 bases clipped from V and 4 bases from J, the junction kept 2 bases outside the gene matches. CDR3 nucleotides: TGCGCCAGCAGCTTGGAACTAGCGGGGGCCACCGGGGAGCTGTTTTTT. It translates to CASSLELAGATGELFF.